The TCR beta chain described here comes from a study of beta chain features in type 1 diabetes. Comments on this clone: Its matching antigen is unknown. Other DNA sequences from this sample encode an identical CDR3 as well.

TCRB transcripts that were expressed got sequenced, as all of the isolated RNA had been reverse transcribed. Repertoires were generated with immunoSEQ multiplex PCR, while TCRdb's copy carries only in-frame clones and drops some. The table shows 680,000 or so clones, with around 15% occurring only once. Whole-study results and caveats: All four CD4+ subsets from Type 1 diabetes patients carried moderately but significantly shorter TCRB CDR3s.

Trimming took 0 bases from V and 5 from J, leaving 7 bases between them. CDR1 is GTSNPN and CDR2 is SVGIG in the germline V gene (reference sequence). This CDR3 is built from 12 residues. This sequence joins TRBV30 and TRBJ1-2; no clear D. Input material: naive CD4+ T cells from blood. The receptor's source is a man aged 18 to 29 with type 1 diabetes. The CDR3 DNA reads TGTGCCTGGAGTGTACCGGGGTATGGCTACACCTTC. Protein product: CAWSVPGYGYTF.